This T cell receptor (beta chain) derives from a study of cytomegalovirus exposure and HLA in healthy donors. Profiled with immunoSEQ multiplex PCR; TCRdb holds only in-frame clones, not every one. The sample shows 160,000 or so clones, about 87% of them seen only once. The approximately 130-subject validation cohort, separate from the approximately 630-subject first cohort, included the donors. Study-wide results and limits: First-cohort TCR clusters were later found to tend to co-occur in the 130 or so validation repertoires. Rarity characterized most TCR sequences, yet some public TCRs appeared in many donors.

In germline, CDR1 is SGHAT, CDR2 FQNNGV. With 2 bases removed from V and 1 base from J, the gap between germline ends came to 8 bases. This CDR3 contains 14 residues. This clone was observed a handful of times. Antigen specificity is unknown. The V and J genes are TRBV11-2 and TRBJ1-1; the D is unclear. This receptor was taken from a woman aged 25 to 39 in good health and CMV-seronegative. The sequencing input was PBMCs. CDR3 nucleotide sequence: TGTGCCAGCAGCTTAATCCCAGGGAACACTGAAGCTTTCTTT. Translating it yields CASSLIPGNTEAFF.